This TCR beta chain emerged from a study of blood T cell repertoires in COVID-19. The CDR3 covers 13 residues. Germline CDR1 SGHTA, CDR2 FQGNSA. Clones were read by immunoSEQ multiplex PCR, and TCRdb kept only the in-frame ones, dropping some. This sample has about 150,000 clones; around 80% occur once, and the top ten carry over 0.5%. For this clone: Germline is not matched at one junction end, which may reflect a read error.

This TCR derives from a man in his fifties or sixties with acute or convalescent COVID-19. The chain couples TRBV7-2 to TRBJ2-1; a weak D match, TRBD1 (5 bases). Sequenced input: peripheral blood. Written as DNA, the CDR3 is TGTGCCGGCAGCCTCCAGGGTAGTAATGAGCAGTTCTTC. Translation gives CAGSLQGSNEQFF.